A selection of T cell receptor beta chains follows, all from one sample in a study of CD8+CD57+ T cells in acquired aplastic anemia. TCRdb called the reads again in MiXCR, with one record for every CDR3 protein. The sample holds about 200,000 distinct CDR3 sequences, more than 55% seen once. The sample was sorted CD4+, CD8+, or CD8+CD57+ T cells (not recorded which) from PBMCs. The receptors come from a human donor with aplastic anemia. The CDR3 runs from the conserved cysteine through the conserved F or W. Each record gives: CDR3 protein, V gene, D gene. The D gene is left open where the match is weak.

cdr3_aa: CASSLADVGDTQYF
v_call: TRBV7-9
d_call: -

cdr3_aa: CASRQGDTQYF
v_call: TRBV2
d_call: -

cdr3_aa: CAISGPGQGSTDTQYF
v_call: TRBV10-3
d_call: TRBD1

cdr3_aa: CASAPGTGGADEQFF
v_call: TRBV7-9
d_call: -

cdr3_aa: CASSADSYNEQFFGELFF
v_call: TRBV3-1
d_call: -

cdr3_aa: CASSSTGAVTEAFF
v_call: TRBV7-9
d_call: TRBD1

cdr3_aa: CASSLNGQGGSPLHF
v_call: TRBV7-8
d_call: TRBD1

cdr3_aa: CASKEGLNYGYTF
v_call: TRBV2
d_call: -

cdr3_aa: CASSPRDVGSGANVLTF
v_call: TRBV19
d_call: -

cdr3_aa: CATGTVHGYTF
v_call: TRBV5-1
d_call: TRBD1

cdr3_aa: CATRTGGDTEAFF
v_call: TRBV24-1
d_call: TRBD1